This T cell receptor beta chain was identified during a study of T cell clonality in common variable immunodeficiency. This clone was picked up a small number of times. The antigen is unknown. The read halts 3 residues ahead of the CDR3 end, with the missing end drawn from the germline J gene. Germline trimming cut 1 base from V and 3 bases from J; bases unmatched to any gene: 0. The CDR3 has 14 amino acids. CDR1 is SEHNR, CDR2 FQNEAQ, per germline (reference sequence). Study-level points and caveats: Common variable immunodeficiency TCR beta sequences reportedly had fewer deletions and N-nucleotide insertions. Compared with controls, CVID subjects had fewer shared TCRbeta clones.

Patients and controls were mostly of Caucasian heritage. For at least one year, all CVID subjects received replacement immunoglobulin. Each donor provided 5 to 8 ml of heparinized whole blood. Measured with immunoSEQ multiplex PCR; TCRdb has only the in-frame clones, and not every one. The record shows more than 20,000 clones for this sample, with no singletons present. The clonotype originates from a human donor with common variable immunodeficiency. Sequencing used peripheral blood mononuclear cells. The chain carries TRBV7-9 and TRBJ2-5; 9 nucleotides line up with TRBD1. This chain's CDR3 is CASSLGTGEETQYF. Incomplete CDR3 DNA: TGTGCCAGCAGCTTAGGGACAGGGGAAGAGACC.